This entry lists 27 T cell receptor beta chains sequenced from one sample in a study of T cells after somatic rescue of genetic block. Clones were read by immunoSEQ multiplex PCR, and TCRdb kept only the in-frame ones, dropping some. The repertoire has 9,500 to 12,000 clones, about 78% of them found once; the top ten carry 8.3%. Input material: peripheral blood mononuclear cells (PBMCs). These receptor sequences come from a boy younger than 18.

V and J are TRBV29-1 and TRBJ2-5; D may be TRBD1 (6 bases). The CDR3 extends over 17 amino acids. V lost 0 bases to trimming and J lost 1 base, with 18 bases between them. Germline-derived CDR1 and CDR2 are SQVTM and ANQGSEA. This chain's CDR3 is CSVEDPGRGRGQETQYF. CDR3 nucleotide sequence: TGCAGCGTTGAAGATCCCGGCAGGGGCAGGGGCCAAGAGACCCAGTACTTC.

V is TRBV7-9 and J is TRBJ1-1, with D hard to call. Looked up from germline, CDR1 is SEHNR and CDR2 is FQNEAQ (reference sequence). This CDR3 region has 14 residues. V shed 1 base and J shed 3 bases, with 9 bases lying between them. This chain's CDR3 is CASSLGRVHTEAFF. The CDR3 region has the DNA TGTGCCAGCAGCTTAGGGAGGGTCCACACTGAAGCTTTCTTT.

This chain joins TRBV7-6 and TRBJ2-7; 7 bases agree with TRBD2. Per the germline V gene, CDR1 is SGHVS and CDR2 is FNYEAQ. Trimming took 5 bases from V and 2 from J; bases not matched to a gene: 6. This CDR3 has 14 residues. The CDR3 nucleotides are TGTGCCAGCAGCGAGACTAGCCGTGCCTACGAGCAGTACTTC. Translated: CASSETSRAYEQYF.

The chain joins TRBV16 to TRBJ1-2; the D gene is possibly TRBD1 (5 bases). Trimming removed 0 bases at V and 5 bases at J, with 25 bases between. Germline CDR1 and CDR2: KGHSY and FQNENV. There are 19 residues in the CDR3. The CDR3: CASSQSVTGYSPSSYGYTF. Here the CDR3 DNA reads TGTGCCAGCAGCCAATCCGTAACAGGCTATTCACCCTCCTCGTATGGCTACACCTTC. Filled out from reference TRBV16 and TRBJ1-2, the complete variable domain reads GEEVAQTPKHLVRGEGQKAKLYCAPIKGHSYVFWYQQVLKNEFKFLISFQNENVFDETGMPKERFSAKCLPNSPCSLEIQATKLEDSAVYFCASSQSVTGYSPSSYGYTFGSGTRLTVV.

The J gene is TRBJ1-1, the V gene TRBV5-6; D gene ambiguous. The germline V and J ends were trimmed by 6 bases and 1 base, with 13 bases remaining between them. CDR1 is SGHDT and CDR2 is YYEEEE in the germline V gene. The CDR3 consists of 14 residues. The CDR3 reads CASTQTGGNTEAFF. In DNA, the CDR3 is TGTGCCAGCACCCAAACCGGCGGGAACACTGAAGCTTTCTTT. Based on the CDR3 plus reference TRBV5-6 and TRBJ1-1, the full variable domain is DAGVTQSPTHLIKTRGQQVTLRCSPKSGHDTVSWYQQALGQGPQFIFQYYEEEERQRGNFPDRFSGHQFPNYSSELNVNALLLGDSALYLCASTQTGGNTEAFFGQGTRLTVV.

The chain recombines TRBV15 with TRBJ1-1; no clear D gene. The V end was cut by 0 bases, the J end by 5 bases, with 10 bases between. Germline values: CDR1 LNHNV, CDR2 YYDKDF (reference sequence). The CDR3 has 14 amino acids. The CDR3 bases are TGTGCCACCAGCAGAGATGGCGGAGGAACTGAAGCTTTCTTT. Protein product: CATSRDGGGTEAFF.

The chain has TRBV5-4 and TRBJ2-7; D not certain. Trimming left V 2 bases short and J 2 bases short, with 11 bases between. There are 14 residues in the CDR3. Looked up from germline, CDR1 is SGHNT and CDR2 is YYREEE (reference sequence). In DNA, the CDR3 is TGTGCCAGCAGCTTTGATGACGGACCCTACGAGCAGTACTTC. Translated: CASSFDDGPYEQYF.

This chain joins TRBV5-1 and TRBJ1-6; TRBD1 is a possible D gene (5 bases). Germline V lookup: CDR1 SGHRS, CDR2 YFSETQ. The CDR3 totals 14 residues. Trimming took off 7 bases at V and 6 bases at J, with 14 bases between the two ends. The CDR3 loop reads CASAKGPLNSPLHF. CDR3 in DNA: TGCGCCAGCGCTAAGGGGCCCCTTAATTCACCCCTCCACTTT.

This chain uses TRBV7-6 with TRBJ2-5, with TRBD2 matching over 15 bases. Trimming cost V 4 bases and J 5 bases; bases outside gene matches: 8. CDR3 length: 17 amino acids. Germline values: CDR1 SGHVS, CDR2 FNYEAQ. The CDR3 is CASSSPPGTSGRETQYF. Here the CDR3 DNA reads TGTGCCAGCAGCTCACCTCCCGGGACTAGCGGGAGGGAGACCCAGTACTTC.

The CDR3 region has the DNA TGTGCCAGCATTGGGACCCAGCGCACAGATACGCAGTATTTT. Protein: CASIGTQRTDTQYF. The chain combines TRBV2 with TRBJ2-3; the D call may be TRBD1 or TRBD2 (5 bases each). The CDR3 sequence is 14 residues long. CDR1 SNHLY and CDR2 FYNNEI come from the germline V gene. V lost 7 bases to trimming and J lost 1 base, with 12 bases between them.

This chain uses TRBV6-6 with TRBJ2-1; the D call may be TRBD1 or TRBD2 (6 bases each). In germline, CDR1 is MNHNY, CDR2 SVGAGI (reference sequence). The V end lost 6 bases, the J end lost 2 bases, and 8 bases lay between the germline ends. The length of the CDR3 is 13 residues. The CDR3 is CASSRGPYNEQFF. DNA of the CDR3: TGTGCCAGCAGCCGGGGGCCCTACAATGAGCAGTTCTTC.

In DNA form, the CDR3 reads TGTGCCAGCAGTTACCCCGTGAGGGACGGCACCATATATTTT. It encodes CASSYPVRDGTIYF. The chain is built from TRBV6-6 and TRBJ1-3, with D maybe TRBD1 (5 bases). Trimming took 2 bases from V and 9 from J, leaving 14 bases between them. The CDR3 extends over 14 amino acids. CDR1 and CDR2 (germline): MNHNY, SVGAGI (reference sequence).

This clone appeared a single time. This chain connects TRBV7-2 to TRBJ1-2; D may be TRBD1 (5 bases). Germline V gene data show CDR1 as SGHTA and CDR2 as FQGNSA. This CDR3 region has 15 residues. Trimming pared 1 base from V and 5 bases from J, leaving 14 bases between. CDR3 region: CASSLVGLGDYGYTF. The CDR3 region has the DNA TGTGCCAGCAGCTTAGTGGGCCTAGGGGATTATGGCTACACCTTC. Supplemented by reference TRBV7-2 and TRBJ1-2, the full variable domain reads GAGVSQSPSNKVTEKGKDVELRCDPISGHTALYWYRQSLGQGLEFLIYFQGNSAPDKSGLPSDRFSAERTGGSVSTLTIQRTQQEDSAVYLCASSLVGLGDYGYTFGSGTRLTVV.

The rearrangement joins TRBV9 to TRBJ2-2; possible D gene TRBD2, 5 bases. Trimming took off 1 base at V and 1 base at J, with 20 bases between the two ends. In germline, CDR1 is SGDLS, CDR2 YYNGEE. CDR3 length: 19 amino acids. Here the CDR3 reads CASSVTGITGPLNTGELFF. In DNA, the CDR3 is TGTGCCAGCAGCGTAACCGGGATCACCGGTCCCCTGAACACCGGGGAGCTGTTTTTT. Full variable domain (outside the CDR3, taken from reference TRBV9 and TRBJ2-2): DSGVTQTPKHLITATGQRVTLRCSPRSGDLSVYWYQQSLDQGLQFLIQYYNGEERAKGNILERFSAQQFPDLHSELNLSSLELGDSALYFCASSVTGITGPLNTGELFFGEGSRLTVL.

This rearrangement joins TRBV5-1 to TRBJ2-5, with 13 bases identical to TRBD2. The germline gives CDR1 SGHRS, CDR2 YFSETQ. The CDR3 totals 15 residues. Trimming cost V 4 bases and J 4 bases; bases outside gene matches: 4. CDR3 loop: CASSPTSGRPETQYF. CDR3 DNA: TGCGCCAGCAGCCCGACTAGCGGGAGGCCAGAGACCCAGTACTTC.

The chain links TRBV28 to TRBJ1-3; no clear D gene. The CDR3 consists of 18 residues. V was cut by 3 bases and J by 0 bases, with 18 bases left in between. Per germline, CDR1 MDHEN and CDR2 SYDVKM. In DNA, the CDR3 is TGTGCCAGCAGTTTGTCACAGCTCCTCTTGAGCTCTGGAAACACCATATATTTT. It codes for CASSLSQLLLSSGNTIYF.

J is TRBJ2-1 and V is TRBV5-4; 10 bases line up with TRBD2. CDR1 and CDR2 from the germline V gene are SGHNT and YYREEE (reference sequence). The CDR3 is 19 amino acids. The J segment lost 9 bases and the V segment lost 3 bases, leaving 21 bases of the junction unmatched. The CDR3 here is CASSSPLGVGTSDRGEQFF. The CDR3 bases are TGTGCCAGCAGCTCGCCCTTAGGGGTAGGGACTAGCGATCGGGGTGAGCAGTTCTTC.

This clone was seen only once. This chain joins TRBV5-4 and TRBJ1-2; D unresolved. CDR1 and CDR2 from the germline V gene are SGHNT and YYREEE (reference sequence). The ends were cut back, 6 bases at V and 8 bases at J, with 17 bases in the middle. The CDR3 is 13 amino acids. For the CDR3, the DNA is TGTGCCAGCAAAACCCTGGGAGACTCGGGCTACACCTTC. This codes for CASKTLGDSGYTF. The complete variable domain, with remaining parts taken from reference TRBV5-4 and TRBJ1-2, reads ETGVTQSPTHLIKTRGQQVTLRCSSQSGHNTVSWYQQALGQGPQFIFQYYREEENGRGNFPPRFSGLQFPNYSSELNVNALELDDSALYLCASKTLGDSGYTFGSGTRLTVV.

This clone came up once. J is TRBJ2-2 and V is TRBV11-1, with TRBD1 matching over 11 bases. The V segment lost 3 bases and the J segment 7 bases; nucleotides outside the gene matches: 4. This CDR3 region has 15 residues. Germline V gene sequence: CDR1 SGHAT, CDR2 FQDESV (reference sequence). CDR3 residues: CASSFGQGAFGELFF. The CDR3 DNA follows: TGTGCCAGCAGCTTTGGACAGGGGGCCTTCGGGGAGCTGTTTTTT.

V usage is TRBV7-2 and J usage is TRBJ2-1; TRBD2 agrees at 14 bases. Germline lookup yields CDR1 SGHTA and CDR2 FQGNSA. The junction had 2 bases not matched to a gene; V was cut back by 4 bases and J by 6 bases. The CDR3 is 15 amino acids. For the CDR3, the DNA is TGTGCCAGCAGCTCGGGACTAGCGGGAGTCAATGAGCAGTTCTTC. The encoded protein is CASSSGLAGVNEQFF.

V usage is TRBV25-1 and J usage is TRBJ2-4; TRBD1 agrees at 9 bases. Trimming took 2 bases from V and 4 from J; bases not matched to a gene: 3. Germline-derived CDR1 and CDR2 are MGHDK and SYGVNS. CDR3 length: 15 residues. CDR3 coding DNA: TGTGCCAGCAGTGAAGACAGGGGGACAAAAAACATTCAGTACTTC. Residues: CASSEDRGTKNIQYF.

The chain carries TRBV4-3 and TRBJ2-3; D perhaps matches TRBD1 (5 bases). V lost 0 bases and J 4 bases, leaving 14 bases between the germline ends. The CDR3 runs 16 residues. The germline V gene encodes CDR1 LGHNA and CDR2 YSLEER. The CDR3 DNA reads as TGCGCCAGCAGCCAAGAATCGACCTGGGGCCCAGATACGCAGTATTTT. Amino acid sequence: CASSQESTWGPDTQYF.

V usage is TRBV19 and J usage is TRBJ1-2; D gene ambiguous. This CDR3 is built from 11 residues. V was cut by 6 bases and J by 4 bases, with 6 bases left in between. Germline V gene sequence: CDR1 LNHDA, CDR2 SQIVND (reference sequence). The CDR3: CASRIRYGYTF. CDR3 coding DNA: TGTGCCAGTAGGATCCGCTATGGCTACACCTTC.

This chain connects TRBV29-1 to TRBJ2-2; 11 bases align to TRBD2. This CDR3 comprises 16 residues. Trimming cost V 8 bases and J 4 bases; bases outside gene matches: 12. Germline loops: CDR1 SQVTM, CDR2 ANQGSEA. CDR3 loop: CSTTSGSGGATGELFF. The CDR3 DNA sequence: TGCAGCACCACTAGCGGGAGTGGGGGGGCCACCGGGGAGCTGTTTTTT.

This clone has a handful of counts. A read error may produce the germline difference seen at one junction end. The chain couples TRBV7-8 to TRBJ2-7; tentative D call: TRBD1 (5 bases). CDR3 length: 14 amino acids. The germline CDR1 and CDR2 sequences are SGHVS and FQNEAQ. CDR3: CASTLGVSSYEQYF. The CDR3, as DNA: TGTGCCAGCACCTTAGGGGTTAGCTCCTACGAGCAGTACTTC.

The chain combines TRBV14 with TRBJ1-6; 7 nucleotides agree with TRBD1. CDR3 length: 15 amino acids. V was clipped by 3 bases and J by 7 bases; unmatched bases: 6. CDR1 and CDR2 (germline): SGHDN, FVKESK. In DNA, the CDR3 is TGTGCCAGCAGCCATCGACAGGGCAGAAATTCACCCCTCCACTTT. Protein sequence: CASSHRQGRNSPLHF.

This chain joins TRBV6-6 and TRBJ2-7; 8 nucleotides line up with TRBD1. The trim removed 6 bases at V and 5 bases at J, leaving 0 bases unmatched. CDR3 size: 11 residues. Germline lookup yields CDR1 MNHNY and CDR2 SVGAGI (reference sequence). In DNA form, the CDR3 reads TGTGCCAGCAGGACAGGGGACGAGCAGTACTTC. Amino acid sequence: CASRTGDEQYF.